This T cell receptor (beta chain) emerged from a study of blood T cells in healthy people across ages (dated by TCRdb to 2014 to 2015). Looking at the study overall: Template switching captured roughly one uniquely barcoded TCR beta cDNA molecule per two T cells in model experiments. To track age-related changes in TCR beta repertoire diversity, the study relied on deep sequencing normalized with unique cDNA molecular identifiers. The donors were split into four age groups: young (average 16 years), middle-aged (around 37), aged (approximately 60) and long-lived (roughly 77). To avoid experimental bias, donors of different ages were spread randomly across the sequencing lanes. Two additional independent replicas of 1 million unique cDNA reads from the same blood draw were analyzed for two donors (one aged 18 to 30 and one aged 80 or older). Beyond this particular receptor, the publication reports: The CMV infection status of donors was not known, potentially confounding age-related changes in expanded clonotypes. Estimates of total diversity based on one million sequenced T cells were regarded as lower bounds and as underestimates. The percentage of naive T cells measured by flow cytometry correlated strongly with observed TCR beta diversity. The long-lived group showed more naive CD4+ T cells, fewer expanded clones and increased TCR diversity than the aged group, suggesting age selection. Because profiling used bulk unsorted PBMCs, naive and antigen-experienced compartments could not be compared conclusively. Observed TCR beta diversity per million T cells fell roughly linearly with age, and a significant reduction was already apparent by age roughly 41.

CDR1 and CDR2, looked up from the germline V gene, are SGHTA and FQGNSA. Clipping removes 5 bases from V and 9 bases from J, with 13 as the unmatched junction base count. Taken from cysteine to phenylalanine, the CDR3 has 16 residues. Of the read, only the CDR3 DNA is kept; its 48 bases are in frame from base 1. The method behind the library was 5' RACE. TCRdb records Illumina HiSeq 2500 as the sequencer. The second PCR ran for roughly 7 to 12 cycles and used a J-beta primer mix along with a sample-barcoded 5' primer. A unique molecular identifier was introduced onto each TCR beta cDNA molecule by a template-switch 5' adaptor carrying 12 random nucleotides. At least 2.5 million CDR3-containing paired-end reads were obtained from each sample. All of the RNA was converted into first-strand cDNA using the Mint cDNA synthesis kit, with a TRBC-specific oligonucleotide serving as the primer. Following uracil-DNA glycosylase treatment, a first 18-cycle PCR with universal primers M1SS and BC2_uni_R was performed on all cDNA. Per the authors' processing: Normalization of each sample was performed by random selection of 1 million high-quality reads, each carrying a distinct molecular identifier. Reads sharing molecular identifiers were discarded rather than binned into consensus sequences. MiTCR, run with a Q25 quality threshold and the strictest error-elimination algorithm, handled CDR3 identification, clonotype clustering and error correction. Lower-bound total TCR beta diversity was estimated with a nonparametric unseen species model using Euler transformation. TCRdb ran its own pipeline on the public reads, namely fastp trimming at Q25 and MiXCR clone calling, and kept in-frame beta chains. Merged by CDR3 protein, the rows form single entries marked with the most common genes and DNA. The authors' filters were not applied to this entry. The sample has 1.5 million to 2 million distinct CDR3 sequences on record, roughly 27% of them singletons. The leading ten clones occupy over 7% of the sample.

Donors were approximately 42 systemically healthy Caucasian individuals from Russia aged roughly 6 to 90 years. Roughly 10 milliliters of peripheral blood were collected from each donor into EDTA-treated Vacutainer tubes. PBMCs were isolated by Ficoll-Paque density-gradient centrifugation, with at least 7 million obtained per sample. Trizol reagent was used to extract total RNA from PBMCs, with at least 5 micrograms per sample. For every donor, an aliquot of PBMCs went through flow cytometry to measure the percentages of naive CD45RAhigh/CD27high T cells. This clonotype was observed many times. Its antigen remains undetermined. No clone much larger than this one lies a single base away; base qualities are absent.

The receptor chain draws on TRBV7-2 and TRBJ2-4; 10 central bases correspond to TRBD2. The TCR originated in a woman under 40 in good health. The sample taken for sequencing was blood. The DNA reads TGTGCCAGCAGCCCGGGGCGGACTAGCGGTCTCGGCATTCAGTACTTC. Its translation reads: CASSPGRTSGLGIQYF.